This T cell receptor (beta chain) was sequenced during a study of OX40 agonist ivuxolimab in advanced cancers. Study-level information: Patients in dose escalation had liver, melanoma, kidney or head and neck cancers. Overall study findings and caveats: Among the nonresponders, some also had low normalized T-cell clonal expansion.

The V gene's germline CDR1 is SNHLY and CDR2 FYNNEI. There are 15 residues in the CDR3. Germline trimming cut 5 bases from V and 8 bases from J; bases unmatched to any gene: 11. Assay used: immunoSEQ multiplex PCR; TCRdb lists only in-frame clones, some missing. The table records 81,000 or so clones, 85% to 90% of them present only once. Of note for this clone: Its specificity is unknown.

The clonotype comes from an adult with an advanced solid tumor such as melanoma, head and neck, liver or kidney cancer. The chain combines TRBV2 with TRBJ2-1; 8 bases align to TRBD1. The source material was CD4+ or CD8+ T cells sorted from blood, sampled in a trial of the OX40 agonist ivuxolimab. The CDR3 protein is CASSKGGQVAHEQFF. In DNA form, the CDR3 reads TGTGCCAGCAGTAAAGGGGGACAGGTCGCCCATGAGCAGTTCTTC.